The source of this T cell receptor beta chain is a study of blood T cell repertoires in COVID-19. Study-level information: Samples came from the United States, Italy and Spain, spanning acute and convalescent COVID-19. Sample material is recorded as cDNA or gDNA derived from T cells, B-cell-depleted T cells, or PBMCs.

Trimming cost V 4 bases and J 2 bases, with 20 bases left between them. The CDR3 runs 18 residues. Germline lookup yields CDR1 SGHTA and CDR2 FQGNSA. In the original processing: It was from reference gene primer amplification that nucleated cell counts were estimated. The data were produced by immunoSEQ multiplex PCR, yet TCRdb's version contains in-frame clones alone and is incomplete. V and J calls plus clone size are reproduced from that table; the DNA served to infer D and trimming. The sample has 270,000 or so clones; approximately 77% are singletons. The source is a woman younger than 30 with acute or convalescent COVID-19. Source material: peripheral blood. V is TRBV7-2 and J is TRBJ1-4; D may be TRBD1 (6 bases). CDR3 nucleotides: TGTGCCAGCAGCTGGGAACGGGACATCCGCACGACTAATGAAAAACTGTTTTTT. Translation: CASSWERDIRTTNEKLFF.